This is a list of T cell receptor beta chains from one sample in a study of vaccination and CD4 T cells after COVID-19. No antigens are known for them. MiXCR, run by TCRdb on the PCR reads, gives a single entry per CDR3 protein. The data contain approximately 12,000 distinct CDR3 sequences, 61% of them singletons. The specimen was CD4+ T cells from blood, cultured in vitro. These receptors all come from a human donor who had recovered from COVID-19. Both conserved end residues are trimmed from each CDR3. The order of the fields is CDR3 protein, clone size, V gene. Not all rows give a size; the values are once, few, many and, for expanded clones, a class.

CDR3 protein: ASSLTGQEYEQY
clone size: .
V gene: TRBV5-1

CDR3 protein: ASSAVGHLAKTQY
clone size: .
V gene: TRBV2

CDR3 protein: ASSLSLASDTQY
clone size: .
V gene: TRBV7-8

CDR3 protein: ASSLGTENTEAF
clone size: once
V gene: TRBV5-1

CDR3 protein: ASSPYTDTQY
clone size: few
V gene: TRBV6-2/TRBV6-3

CDR3 protein: ASSNRGPNQPQH
clone size: few
V gene: TRBV2

CDR3 protein: ASRWTGSSSYNSPLH
clone size: .
V gene: TRBV5-1

CDR3 protein: ASSQGVLGEGNSPLH
clone size: .
V gene: TRBV4-1

CDR3 protein: ASSWDYSYEQY
clone size: .
V gene: TRBV7-9

CDR3 protein: ASSIIGQESMNTEAF
clone size: .
V gene: TRBV19

CDR3 protein: SASPMDRPINNQPQH
clone size: .
V gene: TRBV20-1

CDR3 protein: ASSLGTSGRLWEQY
clone size: .
V gene: TRBV7-2

CDR3 protein: ASRWGAGGSNQPQH
clone size: .
V gene: TRBV28

CDR3 protein: ASTVSRDALNSPLH
clone size: .
V gene: TRBV11-2

CDR3 protein: ASSGHVPFPNQPQH
clone size: few
V gene: TRBV6-1

CDR3 protein: SARDPTQLQETQY
clone size: .
V gene: TRBV20-1

CDR3 protein: ASSPASGRPRTDTQY
clone size: .
V gene: TRBV6-2/TRBV6-3

CDR3 protein: ASSWLTSHEQY
clone size: .
V gene: TRBV5-4

CDR3 protein: ASSDWTGGAETQY
clone size: .
V gene: TRBV25-1

CDR3 protein: ASSLDWGSSGNTIY
clone size: .
V gene: TRBV7-2

CDR3 protein: SAITGWRADTQY
clone size: .
V gene: TRBV20-1

CDR3 protein: ASSWTGGGYGYT
clone size: .
V gene: TRBV12-3/TRBV12-4

CDR3 protein: ASSNSYSNQPQH
clone size: few
V gene: TRBV2

CDR3 protein: ASSLVTGRNTEAF
clone size: .
V gene: TRBV7-9

CDR3 protein: ASSKGTRRYNEQF
clone size: few
V gene: TRBV21-1

CDR3 protein: ASRRQGGGETQY
clone size: .
V gene: TRBV19

CDR3 protein: ASSPGNQPQH
clone size: few
V gene: TRBV12-3/TRBV12-4

CDR3 protein: ASSERETYEQY
clone size: few
V gene: TRBV6-1

CDR3 protein: ASSGLAGTQETQY
clone size: once
V gene: TRBV6-1

CDR3 protein: ASSQGRGRVIGETQY
clone size: once
V gene: TRBV7-2

CDR3 protein: ASSLNRGREAF
clone size: .
V gene: TRBV7-9

CDR3 protein: ASSGLAGVNEQF
clone size: .
V gene: TRBV5-1

CDR3 protein: ASSRGTGELSDTQY
clone size: .
V gene: TRBV9

CDR3 protein: ASSQGWTGGQETQY
clone size: .
V gene: TRBV7-2

CDR3 protein: VSSSLDSHEQY
clone size: .
V gene: TRBV19

CDR3 protein: ASSTTRAGGATDTQY
clone size: .
V gene: TRBV7-9

CDR3 protein: SAIDTTNEQF
clone size: few
V gene: TRBV20-1